This entry concerns a single T cell receptor (beta chain). Its matching antigen is unknown. This sample is drawn from a study of CD8+ T cells in alopecia areata. In the study overall: Treated patients were given oral tofacitinib, which was dosed at 5 to 10 mg twice daily. Study-wide findings and caveats: Lesional tissue from the scalp (especially in alopecia totalis/universalis) showed higher clonality than normal scalp.

Germline trimming cut 5 bases from V and 4 bases from J; bases unmatched to any gene: 11. Germline assignment: CDR1 SNHLY and CDR2 FYNNEI. CDR3 length: 16 residues. cDNA reverse transcribed from extracted RNA served as the sequencing template. The method was immunoSEQ multiplex PCR; TCRdb's version includes in-frame clones alone and lacks a portion of them. The table includes some 170,000 clones, 50% to 60% detected once. The sequencing used CD4+ T cells sorted from blood, collected at week 0. The TCR was taken from a human donor with alopecia areata. J is TRBJ1-2 and V is TRBV2; 9 nucleotides agree with TRBD1. CDR3 in DNA: TGTGCCAGCAGTATCAACCCGGGACAGGGTGTCTATGGCTACACCTTC. This gives the protein CASSINPGQGVYGYTF.